Below are 9 T cell receptor beta chains sequenced from a single sample in a study of T cells in Graves' hyperthyroidism and ophthalmopathy. RNA transcripts yielded amplified TCR beta CDR3 regions. Primed by the HTBI set, a first-round RT-PCR was run on the TCR CDR3. TCRdb reprocessed the multiplex PCR reads via MiXCR and lists one record per CDR3 protein. The sample shows 750,000 to 950,000 distinct CDR3 sequences, roughly 40% of them seen only once. The sample comprised blood. The receptors were gathered from a man aged 18 to 29 with Graves' hyperthyroidism.

The chain combines TRBV10-3 with TRBJ2-6, with D tentatively TRBD1 (5 bases). The length of the CDR3 is 14 residues. V lost 10 bases to trimming and J lost 2 bases, with 12 bases between them. Germline lookup yields CDR1 ENHRY and CDR2 SYGVKD. The CDR3 loop reads CATQDSTGANVLTF. The CDR3 DNA reads TGTGCCACCCAAGACAGTACTGGGGCCAACGTCCTGACTTTC.

The chain is built from TRBV5-6 and TRBJ2-7; no clear D. V was trimmed by 10 bases and J by 7 bases, leaving 15 bases between them. The CDR3 runs to 11 residues. CDR1 is SGHDT and CDR2 is YYEEEE in the germline V gene. The CDR3 sequence: CAWSAAREQYF. Written as DNA, the CDR3 is TGTGCCTGGTCCGCCGCGAGGGAGCAGTACTTC.

On this clonotype: Sequence at one end of the junction differs from germline and may be a read error. The chain recombines TRBV7-7 with TRBJ1-1, with D unclear. Germline V gene lookup returns CDR1 SSHAT and CDR2 FNYEAQ (reference sequence). The CDR3 has 16 residues. CDR3: CASSQERFDKNTEAFF. As DNA, the CDR3 is TGTGCTAGCAGCCAAGAAAGGTTCGACAAGAACACTGAAGCTTTCTTT. The full variable domain, its missing parts supplied by reference TRBV7-7 and TRBJ1-1, is GAGVSQSPRYKVTKRGQDVTLRCDPISSHATLYWYQQALGQGPEFLTYFNYEAQPDKSGLPSDRFSAERPEGSISTLTIQRTEQRDSAMYRCASSQERFDKNTEAFFGQGTRLTVV.

The chain employs TRBV12-3 or TRBV12-4 and TRBJ1-5; 8 bases align to TRBD1. V shed 6 bases, J shed 6 bases, and the junction held 7 bases outside the gene matches. The CDR3 extends over 14 amino acids. The CDR3 region has the DNA TGTGCCAGCAGGAGACAGGGGTCAAGTCAGCCCCAGCATTTT. Encoded protein: CASRRQGSSQPQHF.

This clonotype was seen only once. The chain joins TRBV7-2 to TRBJ1-5; D remains ambiguous. The germline V gene encodes CDR1 SGHTA and CDR2 FQGNSA. The length of the CDR3 is 18 residues. Trimming cost V 3 bases and J 0 bases, with 18 bases left between them. The CDR3 loop reads CASSFGPRPVGSNQPQHF. The CDR3 DNA reads as TGTGCCAGCAGCTTTGGGCCAAGGCCCGTAGGTAGCAATCAGCCCCAGCATTTT.

This clonotype was counted only a few times. The rearrangement links TRBV6-5 to TRBJ1-5; the D is unclear. Trimming removed 2 bases at V and 6 bases at J, with 8 bases between. The length of the CDR3 is 13 residues. Germline values: CDR1 MNHEY, CDR2 SVGAGI. The CDR3 DNA reads TGTGCCAGCAGTTACCGGTGGGGTCAGCCCCAGCATTTT. It codes for CASSYRWGQPQHF.

This clonotype has a handful of counts. The V gene is TRBV5-1, the J gene TRBJ2-5, with D possibly matching TRBD2 (5 bases). Trimming left V 1 base short and J 4 bases short, with 8 bases between. The germline CDR1 and CDR2 sequences are SGHRS and YFSETQ. The CDR3 is made up of 13 amino acids. CDR3 amino acids: CASSLKGLETQYF. CDR3 nucleotide sequence: TGCGCCAGCAGCTTGAAAGGACTAGAGACCCAGTACTTC.

This clonotype was observed a few times. V and J are TRBV7-9 and TRBJ2-2; D is possibly TRBD2 (6 bases). V was trimmed by 3 bases and J by 6 bases, leaving 14 bases between them. This CDR3 has 15 residues. Germline CDR1 is SEHNR and CDR2 is FQNEAQ (reference sequence). CDR3 nucleotides: TGTGCCAGCAGCTTTGGAGGGCGGACCCCCGGGGAGCTGTTTTTT. This translates into CASSFGGRTPGELFF.

CDR3 sequence: CAISSGLAGVGETQYF. CDR3 DNA: TGTGCCATCAGTAGCGGACTAGCGGGGGTAGGGGAGACCCAGTACTTC. The chain uses TRBV10-3 and TRBJ2-5, with TRBD2 matching over 13 bases. Trimming cost V 5 bases and J 5 bases; bases outside gene matches: 8. CDR1 and CDR2 (germline): ENHRY, SYGVKD. This CDR3 spans 16 amino acids.